There are many counts of the clone carrying this T cell receptor (beta chain). Its target is not known. The CDR3 has 13 amino acids. V gave up 5 bases and J gave up 1 base, with 6 bases separating them. The entry originates in a study of T cells in Graves' hyperthyroidism and ophthalmopathy. Study observations and caveats: It was a median roughly 6.5 months before onset that the model predicted ophthalmopathy. Most expanded thyroid clonotypes above 0.001 also appeared in blood.

From RNA transcripts, TCR beta CDR3 regions were amplified. A set of HTBI primers served as the primers for a first-round RT-PCR of the TCR CDR3. MiXCR, run by TCRdb on the multiplex PCR reads, gives a single entry per CDR3 protein. This table holds 650,000 to 800,000 distinct CDR3 sequences, 45% found once. Those patients with uncontrolled infection, other autoimmune disease, pregnancy or lactation were excluded. Thyroid ultrasound and orbital computed tomography, with clinical symptoms and serum thyroxine and TRAb, informed diagnoses. The chain combines TRBV12-3 or TRBV12-4 with TRBJ1-3; D is uncertain. The receptor was isolated from an adult man with Graves' disease, either hyperthyroidism or ophthalmopathy (not recorded which). Input material: peripheral blood or thyroid tissue (not recorded which). CDR3 nucleotide sequence: TGTGCCAGCAGTAGTGGTTCTGGAAACACCATATATTTT. Translating gives CASSSGSGNTIYF.